These 16 T cell receptor beta chains originate from one sample sequenced in a study of T cell responses to AZD1222 COVID-19 vaccine. The data were produced by immunoSEQ multiplex PCR, yet TCRdb's version contains in-frame clones alone and is incomplete. Counted here are 90,000 to 120,000 clones, around nine tenths occurring once; the ten biggest clones make up about 6.6%. The material was peripheral blood, obtained 28 days after the second AZD1222 dose. Receptors were obtained from an adult who received the AZD1222 COVID-19 vaccine.

The chain is built from TRBV5-6 and TRBJ1-4, with D hard to call. V lost 2 bases and J 5 bases, leaving 13 bases between the germline ends. Looked up from germline, CDR1 is SGHDT and CDR2 is YYEEEE. The CDR3 runs to 15 residues. This chain's CDR3 is CASSLGRTINEKLFF. CDR3 bases: TGTGCCAGCAGCTTAGGACGAACGATCAATGAAAAACTGTTTTTT.

The J gene is TRBJ2-7, the V gene TRBV28; TRBD1 or TRBD2 may be the D gene (5 bases each). The germline gives CDR1 MDHEN, CDR2 SYDVKM. The CDR3 contains 14 residues. Trimming removed 7 bases at V and 2 bases at J, with 15 bases between. The CDR3 spells CASKPGRLPYEQYF. CDR3 coding DNA: TGTGCCAGCAAACCGGGACGGTTGCCCTACGAGCAGTACTTC.

The V gene is TRBV7-9, the J gene TRBJ1-6; 7 nucleotides match TRBD1. V was clipped by 4 bases and J by 6 bases; unmatched bases: 3. Germline V lookup: CDR1 SEHNR, CDR2 FQNEAQ (reference sequence). The CDR3 is 14 residues long. CDR3 bases: TGTGCCAGCAGCTCGGGACAGAGTAATTCACCCCTCCACTTT. Translated, it gives CASSSGQSNSPLHF.

The genes are TRBV19 and TRBJ2-2; no clear D gene. There are 16 residues in the CDR3. The germline CDR1 and CDR2 sequences are LNHDA and SQIVND (reference sequence). V gave up 0 bases and J gave up 2 bases, with 10 bases separating them. The CDR3 here is CASSIDRNRNTGELFF. As DNA, the CDR3 is TGTGCCAGTAGTATAGATCGGAATAGAAACACCGGGGAGCTGTTTTTT.

This rearrangement joins TRBV6-2 or TRBV6-3 to TRBJ1-5; D remains ambiguous. There are 15 residues in the CDR3. V dropped 1 base and J dropped 0 bases, with 7 bases sitting between them. The germline gives CDR1 MNHEY, CDR2 SVGEGT. In DNA form, the CDR3 reads TGTGCCAGCAGTTACTATGGAAATAGCAATCAGCCCCAGCATTTT. Residues: CASSYYGNSNQPQHF.

The chain uses TRBV7-2 and TRBJ1-5, with 7 nucleotides matching TRBD1. V dropped 5 bases and J dropped 7; count of bases not matched to a gene: 11. Germline V lookup: CDR1 SGHTA, CDR2 FQGNSA. This CDR3 comprises 15 residues. The CDR3: CASSLRGGSGQPQHF. CDR3 bases: TGTGCCAGCAGCCTACGAGGGGGCTCGGGCCAGCCCCAGCATTTT.

This clone has only one observation. The V call is TRBV18, the J call TRBJ2-2, with D tentatively TRBD1 (7 bases). V gave up 2 bases and J gave up 7 bases, with 17 bases separating them. Looked up from germline, CDR1 is KGHSH and CDR2 is LQKENI. This CDR3 spans 16 amino acids. CDR3 in amino acids: CASSPMRDSSNGELFF. The CDR3 DNA is TGTGCCAGCTCACCAATGCGGGACAGTTCCAACGGGGAGCTGTTTTTT.

The chain has TRBV6-5 and TRBJ1-6; TRBD1 aligns across 9 bases. Trimming took 0 bases from V and 7 from J; bases not matched to a gene: 4. The germline V gene encodes CDR1 MNHEY and CDR2 SVGAGI. The CDR3 has 16 residues. The CDR3 reads CASSYSGDRANSPLHF. CDR3 coding DNA: TGTGCCAGCAGTTACTCGGGGGACAGGGCCAATTCACCCCTCCACTTT.

The chain has TRBV5-1 and TRBJ2-1; 7 bases match TRBD1. The CDR3 spans 15 residues. Trimming at V came to 4 bases and at J to 4 bases, leaving 8 bases not matched to a gene. CDR1 SGHRS and CDR2 YFSETQ come from the germline V gene. The CDR3 DNA sequence: TGCGCCAGCAGCGACGGACAGGTGGTTTACAATGAGCAGTTCTTC. This gives the protein CASSDGQVVYNEQFF.

The V call is TRBV7-9, the J call TRBJ1-1; D is unresolved. The CDR3 has 12 amino acids. Trimming took off 5 bases at V and 2 bases at J, with 6 bases between the two ends. Germline values: CDR1 SEHNR, CDR2 FQNEAQ (reference sequence). In DNA, the CDR3 is TGTGCCAGCAGCCCCGAAAACACTGAAGCTTTCTTT. It translates to CASSPENTEAFF.

This clone appeared once. V gene TRBV28 combines with J gene TRBJ1-6; D ambiguous. The CDR3 runs 12 residues. Per germline, CDR1 MDHEN and CDR2 SYDVKM. V shed 1 base and J shed 7 bases, with 2 bases lying between them. This CDR3 reads CASSLLNSPLHF. The CDR3 DNA sequence: TGTGCCAGCAGTTTATTAAATTCACCCCTCCACTTT.

As to this clone: The same CDR3 also results from other DNA sequences found in this sample. The V and J genes are TRBV5-1 and TRBJ1-1; 8 bases map to TRBD1. Germline V gene sequence: CDR1 SGHRS, CDR2 YFSETQ. The trim removed 4 bases at V and 1 base at J, leaving 3 bases unmatched. This CDR3 is 14 amino acids long. The CDR3 region has the DNA TGCGCCAGCAGCCTGGGACAGGCGAACACTGAAGCTTTCTTT. This encodes CASSLGQANTEAFF. Looking up the rest from reference TRBV5-1 and TRBJ1-1 gives the full variable domain: KAGVTQTPRYLIKTRGQQVTLSCSPISGHRSVSWYQQTPGQGLQFLFEYFSETQRNKGNFPGRFSGRQFSNSRSEMNVSTLELGDSALYLCASSLGQANTEAFFGQGTRLTVV.

The chain has TRBV27 and TRBJ2-7, with D perhaps assigned TRBD1 or TRBD2 (6 bases each). Germline V lookup: CDR1 MNHEY, CDR2 SMNVEV (reference sequence). V shed 2 bases and J shed 7 bases, with 15 bases lying between them. CDR3 length: 14 residues. The CDR3 coding sequence is TGTGCCAGCAGTTTAAGGGGGGTCCTTGGAGAGCAGTACTTC. As protein: CASSLRGVLGEQYF.

This chain joins TRBV5-1 and TRBJ2-1; perhaps TRBD2 as D (5 bases). With 0 bases removed from V and 10 bases from J, the gap between germline ends came to 8 bases. Germline V gene lookup returns CDR1 SGHRS and CDR2 YFSETQ. The CDR3 contains 12 residues. This CDR3 reads CASSLGTGEQFF. The CDR3 DNA reads TGCGCCAGCAGCTTGGGGACTGGGGAGCAGTTCTTC.

The chain couples TRBV19 to TRBJ2-1; D perhaps matches TRBD2 (7 bases). This CDR3 has 16 amino acids. Per the germline V gene, CDR1 is LNHDA and CDR2 is SQIVND (reference sequence). V gave up 8 bases and J gave up 8 bases, with 25 bases separating them. The CDR3 DNA sequence: TGTGCCAGTGCCGTTTGGGGGGGGGCCTTAGTCGATGAGCAGTTCTTC. Translating it yields CASAVWGGALVDEQFF.

The rearrangement uses TRBV10-3 and TRBJ2-3; no definite D call. CDR3 length: 14 amino acids. Germline CDR1 and CDR2: ENHRY and SYGVKD. V was trimmed by 4 bases and J by 0 bases, leaving 8 bases between them. The CDR3 reads CAISGSGSTDTQYF. CDR3 DNA sequence: TGTGCCATCAGTGGATCCGGCAGCACAGATACGCAGTATTTT.